What follows describes a single TCR beta chain. This record belongs to a study of blood T cell repertoires in COVID-19. Whole-study context: Nucleic acid was either cDNA or gDNA, and it came from T cells, B-cell-depleted T cells, or PBMCs.

With V trimmed by 3 bases and J by 2 bases, 17 bases remained unmatched. In germline, CDR1 is SEHNR, CDR2 FQNEAQ (reference sequence). The CDR3 totals 19 residues. Produced via immunoSEQ multiplex PCR; TCRdb's table is partial and in-frame only. This sample yields about 260,000 clones, of which about 91% are seen a single time; just over 2.5% belongs to the top ten. This receptor was taken from a person between 18 and 30 years old with COVID-19, enrolled during active disease. The sample was peripheral blood. The chain uses TRBV7-9 and TRBJ2-7, with 9 bases lining up with TRBD1. CDR3 loop: CASSFPGTGTNWFPYEQYF. CDR3 DNA: TGTGCCAGCAGCTTTCCCGGGACAGGGACCAATTGGTTTCCCTACGAGCAGTACTTC.